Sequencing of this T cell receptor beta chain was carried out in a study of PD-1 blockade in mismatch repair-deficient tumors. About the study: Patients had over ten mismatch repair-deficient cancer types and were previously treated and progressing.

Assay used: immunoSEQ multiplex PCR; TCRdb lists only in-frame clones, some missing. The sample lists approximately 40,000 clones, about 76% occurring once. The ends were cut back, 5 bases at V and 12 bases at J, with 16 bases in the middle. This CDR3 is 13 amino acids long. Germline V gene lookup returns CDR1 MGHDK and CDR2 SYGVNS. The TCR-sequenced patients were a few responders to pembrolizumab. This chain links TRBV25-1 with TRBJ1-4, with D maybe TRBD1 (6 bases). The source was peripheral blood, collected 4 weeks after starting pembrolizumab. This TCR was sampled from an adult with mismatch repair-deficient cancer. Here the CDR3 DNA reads TGTGCCAGCAGTCCACCCCCTACAGGGCAACTGTTTTTT. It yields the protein CASSPPPTGQLFF.